Shown below are 6 T cell receptor beta chains from a single sample sequenced in a study of blood T cell repertoires in COVID-19. TCRdb's table, derived via immunoSEQ multiplex PCR, lists solely in-frame clones and lacks some. The sample consists of approximately 400,000 clones, about 89% of them appearing once. The sample taken for sequencing was PBMCs or T cells enriched from blood (not recorded which). The receptors derive from a man aged 25-45 years who had recovered from COVID-19.

The DNA of the CDR3 is TGTGCCAGCAGTCCCGACTACTCTAGCACAGATACGCAGTATTTT. Amino acid sequence: CASSPDYSSTDTQYF. This chain links TRBV5-4 with TRBJ2-3; D might be TRBD2 (5 bases). CDR3 length equals 15 residues. The germline CDR1 and CDR2 sequences are SGHNT and YYREEE (reference sequence). V shed 5 bases and J shed 0 bases, with 13 bases lying between them.

This chain uses TRBV9 with TRBJ1-2; TRBD1 might be the D (5 bases). The CDR3 runs 13 residues. The V end lost 4 bases, the J end lost 4 bases, and 11 bases lay between the germline ends. Per germline, CDR1 SGDLS and CDR2 YYNGEE. The CDR3 sequence is CASSPDSLYGYTF. The CDR3 nucleotides are TGTGCCAGCAGCCCTGACAGTCTCTATGGCTACACCTTC.

The chain uses TRBV7-9 and TRBJ2-7; D might be TRBD2 (6 bases). The V end lost 5 bases, the J end lost 5 bases, and 13 bases lay between the germline ends. The CDR3 is 13 residues long. Germline CDR1 reads SEHNR; CDR2 reads FQNEAQ (reference sequence). The DNA of the CDR3 is TGTGCCAGCAGCCGAGGGTCGGGAGACGAGCAGTACTTC. Translated: CASSRGSGDEQYF.

The chain has TRBV29-1 and TRBJ1-5; 7 nucleotides agree with TRBD1. Trimming took 7 bases from V and 10 from J; bases not matched to a gene: 16. The CDR3 totals 14 residues. CDR1 is SQVTM, CDR2 ANQGSEA, per germline. Written as DNA, the CDR3 is TGCAGCGCTACCGGGACAGATGTTTCGGGCCCCCAGCATTTT. Its protein product is CSATGTDVSGPQHF.

This clone appeared once. This chain connects TRBV5-1 to TRBJ2-3; weak D call: TRBD1 (5 bases). CDR1 is SGHRS and CDR2 is YFSETQ in the germline V gene. The CDR3 is 15 residues long. V was trimmed by 0 bases and J by 0 bases, leaving 8 bases between them. In DNA, the CDR3 is TGCGCCAGCAGCTTGGCCACAGGTAGCACAGATACGCAGTATTTT. It is translated as CASSLATGSTDTQYF.

The CDR3 nucleotides read TGCGCCAGCAGCCGAGGTGAGGGCGCTGAAGCTTTCTTT. This codes for CASSRGEGAEAFF. The rearrangement links TRBV4-1 to TRBJ1-1; D call uncertain. Deletions cut 4 bases from V and 6 bases from J, with 12 bases between. This CDR3 is built from 13 residues. Germline assignment: CDR1 MGHRA and CDR2 YSYEKL.